This T cell receptor (beta chain) derives from a study of cytomegalovirus exposure and HLA in healthy donors. Study context: Early on, a data release was issued that held about 85 million unique TCRs from HLA-typed donors.

Study-wide findings and caveats: TCR sequences were mostly rare, though some public TCRs occurred in many donors. Relative to equally common others, HLA-associated TCR beta chains showed greater clonal expansion in a later analysis.

Comments on this clone: Its antigen is currently unknown.

The PCR contained 60 Vbeta and 13 Jbeta primers. Profiling relied on immunoSEQ multiplex PCR, and the TCRdb table lists in-frame clones only, not all of them. The table has about 160,000 clones, about two thirds seen once; the top ten hold under 3.5%. CDR1 is SGHTA and CDR2 is FQGNSA in the germline V gene. CDR3 length: 17 residues. V lost 5 bases and J lost 0, with 17 bases in between. Input material: PBMCs. This TCR derives from a woman in her 30s in good health and CMV-seronegative. The rearrangement joins TRBV7-2 to TRBJ1-3; maybe TRBD1 (5 bases). In DNA form, the CDR3 reads TGTGCCAGCAGCCTCCAATCCCGCGGGGGCTCTGGAAACACCATATATTTT. This encodes CASSLQSRGGSGNTIYF. Variable domain in full (rest from reference TRBV7-2 and TRBJ1-3): GAGVSQSPSNKVTEKGKDVELRCDPISGHTALYWYRQSLGQGLEFLIYFQGNSAPDKSGLPSDRFSAERTGGSVSTLTIQRTQQEDSAVYLCASSLQSRGGSGNTIYFGEGSWLTVV.